A selection of T cell receptor beta chains follows, all from one sample in a study of blood T cell repertoires in COVID-19. The assay was immunoSEQ multiplex PCR, and TCRdb's table has in-frame clones only and misses some. The table records about 120,000 clones, about nine tenths of them present only once. Sequencing was done on a sample of peripheral blood. These TCRs come from a human donor with active COVID-19. The donor label of this sample is uncertain. CDR3s include the opening cysteine and the closing phenylalanine or tryptophan. Each record gives: clone size, J gene, D gene, V gene, CDR3 DNA, CDR3 protein. The D gene is left open where the match is weak. Clone size appears in some rows only: once, few, many, or a class for an expanded clone.

clone_size: -; j_call: TRBJ2-7; d_call: TRBD1; v_call: TRBV6-2/TRBV6-3; cdr3_nt: TGTGCCAGCAGTTCTCTCCTCGGACAGGGAGTTTACGAGCAGTACTTC; cdr3_aa: CASSSLLGQGVYEQYF
clone_size: -; j_call: TRBJ2-7; d_call: -; v_call: TRBV4-3; cdr3_nt: TGCGCCAGCAGCCAAGCGAACCCAGGGAACGAGCAGTACTTC; cdr3_aa: CASSQANPGNEQYF
clone_size: -; j_call: TRBJ2-5; d_call: -; v_call: TRBV11-3; cdr3_nt: TGTGCCAGCAGCCAAGGACCGGGGTCCTTACCGGAGACCCAGTACTTC; cdr3_aa: CASSQGPGSLPETQYF
clone_size: -; j_call: TRBJ2-2; d_call: -; v_call: TRBV12-3/TRBV12-4; cdr3_nt: TGTGCCAGCAGTTTTGAGGGAGCCGGGGAGCTGTTTTTT; cdr3_aa: CASSFEGAGELFF
clone_size: -; j_call: TRBJ2-1; d_call: TRBD1; v_call: TRBV7-3; cdr3_nt: TGTGCCAGCAGCTTACGACAGGGCGGTGAGCAGTTCTTC; cdr3_aa: CASSLRQGGEQFF
clone_size: few; j_call: TRBJ2-5; d_call: TRBD2; v_call: TRBV5-1; cdr3_nt: TGCGCCAGCAGCTTGGGTACTAGCGGGGGGCAAGAGACCCAGTACTTC; cdr3_aa: CASSLGTSGGQETQYF
clone_size: once; j_call: TRBJ1-5; d_call: -; v_call: TRBV7-6; cdr3_nt: TGTGCCAGCAGCTTAGATCCTCCGAGAGGTAGCAATCAGCCCCAGCATTTT; cdr3_aa: CASSLDPPRGSNQPQHF
clone_size: -; j_call: TRBJ2-1; d_call: TRBD2; v_call: TRBV5-1; cdr3_nt: TGCGCCAGCAGCTTGGGCGGGGGGATATACAATGAGCAGTTCTTC; cdr3_aa: CASSLGGGIYNEQFF
clone_size: few; j_call: TRBJ2-3; d_call: TRBD2; v_call: TRBV3-1/TRBV3-2; cdr3_nt: TGTGCCAGCAGCCAACGACTAGCGGGGGGCGGGGATACGCAGTATTTT; cdr3_aa: CASSQRLAGGGDTQYF
clone_size: -; j_call: TRBJ1-6; d_call: TRBD1; v_call: TRBV4-1; cdr3_nt: TGCGCCAGCAGCCGCAGAGGCCTTCCGGGACAGGGGGCGACCTATAATTCACCCCTCCACTTT; cdr3_aa: CASSRRGLPGQGATYNSPLHF
clone_size: -; j_call: TRBJ1-5; d_call: -; v_call: TRBV7-8; cdr3_nt: TGTGCCAGCAGCTTATCGGGACTCAATCAGCCCCAGCATTTT; cdr3_aa: CASSLSGLNQPQHF
clone_size: -; j_call: TRBJ1-3; d_call: -; v_call: TRBV14; cdr3_nt: TGTGCCAGCAGCCAAGATATCCGCTCTGGAAACACCATATATTTT; cdr3_aa: CASSQDIRSGNTIYF
clone_size: -; j_call: TRBJ1-2; d_call: TRBD1; v_call: TRBV5-6; cdr3_nt: TGTGCCAGCAATACCCGGGGACAGGTTTACTATGGCTACACCTTC; cdr3_aa: CASNTRGQVYYGYTF
clone_size: -; j_call: TRBJ2-1; d_call: TRBD1; v_call: TRBV7-9; cdr3_nt: TGTGCCAGCAGCTTCTATTGGGCTACCGGGACAGGGGCGGCTGAGCAGTTCTTC; cdr3_aa: CASSFYWATGTGAAEQFF
clone_size: -; j_call: TRBJ1-6; d_call: TRBD1; v_call: TRBV10-3; cdr3_nt: TGTGCCATCAGTGCTGTCGTGGGACAGGATCATTCGAACGGGGATTCACCCCTCCACTTT; cdr3_aa: CAISAVVGQDHSNGDSPLHF
clone_size: -; j_call: TRBJ2-2; d_call: -; v_call: TRBV11-3; cdr3_nt: TGTGCCAGCAGCTTATTTTATTCCGGGGAGCTGTTTTTT; cdr3_aa: CASSLFYSGELFF
clone_size: -; j_call: TRBJ1-1; d_call: -; v_call: TRBV6-6; cdr3_nt: TGTGCCAGCAGTCAAATCCAACAGGGAACTGAAGCTTTCTTT; cdr3_aa: CASSQIQQGTEAFF
clone_size: -; j_call: TRBJ2-7; d_call: -; v_call: TRBV6-5; cdr3_nt: TGTGCCAGCAGTACACAGGGATACGAGCAGTACTTC; cdr3_aa: CASSTQGYEQYF
clone_size: -; j_call: TRBJ2-7; d_call: TRBD1; v_call: TRBV27; cdr3_nt: TGTGCCAGCCGACAGGGGGGATCCTACGAGCAGTACTTC; cdr3_aa: CASRQGGSYEQYF
clone_size: -; j_call: TRBJ1-2; d_call: -; v_call: TRBV2; cdr3_nt: TGTGCCAGCAGTGATCAGGGAACCTATGGCTACACCTTC; cdr3_aa: CASSDQGTYGYTF
clone_size: -; j_call: TRBJ2-7; d_call: TRBD2; v_call: TRBV7-6; cdr3_nt: TGTGCCAGCAGCTTAGGAAGCGGGGGAGGATACGAGCAGTACTTC; cdr3_aa: CASSLGSGGGYEQYF
clone_size: -; j_call: TRBJ2-1; d_call: TRBD2; v_call: TRBV6-2/TRBV6-3; cdr3_nt: TGTGCCAGCAGTTCCCCCGGGGCGGGGGTCTATGAGCAGTTCTTC; cdr3_aa: CASSSPGAGVYEQFF
clone_size: -; j_call: TRBJ2-5; d_call: -; v_call: TRBV28; cdr3_nt: TGTGCCAGCAGTTTTCAGGCTCTCCAAGAGACCCAGTACTTC; cdr3_aa: CASSFQALQETQYF
clone_size: -; j_call: TRBJ2-7; d_call: TRBD1; v_call: TRBV7-8; cdr3_nt: TGTGCCAGCAGCCCCGGGACAGGGTCCTACGAGCAGTACTTC; cdr3_aa: CASSPGTGSYEQYF
clone_size: -; j_call: TRBJ1-5; d_call: -; v_call: TRBV7-8; cdr3_nt: TGTGCCAGCAGCTTTCAGGGAAATCAGCCCCAGCATTTT; cdr3_aa: CASSFQGNQPQHF
clone_size: few; j_call: TRBJ2-5; d_call: -; v_call: TRBV5-1; cdr3_nt: TGCGCCAGCAGCTTGGTTAATCAAGAGACCCAGTACTTC; cdr3_aa: CASSLVNQETQYF
clone_size: -; j_call: TRBJ2-2; d_call: TRBD1; v_call: TRBV19; cdr3_nt: TGTGCCAGTAGTAGGACCGGGACAGGGGGCAGGTTCGGGGAGCTGTTTTTT; cdr3_aa: CASSRTGTGGRFGELFF
clone_size: -; j_call: TRBJ1-2; d_call: -; v_call: TRBV6-5; cdr3_nt: TGTGCCAGCAGGGAGAATAACTATGGCTACACCTTC; cdr3_aa: CASRENNYGYTF
clone_size: -; j_call: TRBJ2-5; d_call: TRBD2; v_call: TRBV6-1; cdr3_nt: TGTGCCAGCAGTGAGGCGCGGGGGGGCCAAGAGACCCAGTACTTC; cdr3_aa: CASSEARGGQETQYF
clone_size: -; j_call: TRBJ2-3; d_call: TRBD1; v_call: TRBV18; cdr3_nt: TGTGCCAGCTCAGAAAAGACAGGGGGATATGCAGATACGCAGTATTTT; cdr3_aa: CASSEKTGGYADTQYF
clone_size: -; j_call: TRBJ2-1; d_call: -; v_call: TRBV19; cdr3_nt: TGTGCCGTTCTAGGGGCGACCGACAATGAGCAGTTCTTC; cdr3_aa: CAVLGATDNEQFF
clone_size: -; j_call: TRBJ1-6; d_call: -; v_call: TRBV9; cdr3_nt: TGTGCCAGCAGCGCCGATAATTCACCCCTCCACTTT; cdr3_aa: CASSADNSPLHF
clone_size: few; j_call: TRBJ1-1; d_call: TRBD1; v_call: TRBV7-9; cdr3_nt: TGTGCCAGCAGCCTAGGGGACAGGGGGAACACTGAAGCTTTCTTT; cdr3_aa: CASSLGDRGNTEAFF
clone_size: -; j_call: TRBJ2-1; d_call: -; v_call: TRBV19; cdr3_nt: TGTGCCAGTAGCCCCGACAGGAGCTCCTACAATGAGCAGTTCTTC; cdr3_aa: CASSPDRSSYNEQFF
clone_size: -; j_call: TRBJ2-1; d_call: -; v_call: TRBV4-2; cdr3_nt: TGTGCCAGCAGCCAAGATTCTGGACAGCCGCAGTTCTTC; cdr3_aa: CASSQDSGQPQFF
clone_size: once; j_call: TRBJ2-3; d_call: -; v_call: TRBV4-3; cdr3_nt: TGCGCCAGCAGCCCCCGGACAGCCACAGATACGCAGTATTTT; cdr3_aa: CASSPRTATDTQYF
clone_size: once; j_call: TRBJ1-1; d_call: -; v_call: TRBV27; cdr3_nt: TGTGCCAGCAGTTTAAGAGGTTCCGAAGCTTTCTTT; cdr3_aa: CASSLRGSEAFF
clone_size: -; j_call: TRBJ2-1; d_call: -; v_call: TRBV18; cdr3_nt: TGTGCCAGCTCAAGCCCCGTCCGAAATGAGCAGTTCTTC; cdr3_aa: CASSSPVRNEQFF
clone_size: -; j_call: TRBJ2-3; d_call: TRBD2; v_call: TRBV28; cdr3_nt: TGTGCCAGCAGTTTGGGGGGCCTAGCGGGACTTCCCGTGACAGATACGCAGTATTTT; cdr3_aa: CASSLGGLAGLPVTDTQYF